This T cell receptor (beta chain) was recovered during a study of tumour-infiltrating T cells in Burkitt lymphoma. For the study at large: Overall and progression-free survival were predicted by productive clonality.

This clone was counted once. Generated by immunoSEQ multiplex PCR, the TCRdb table keeps only in-frame clones and is missing some. The sample yields 15,000 to 20,000 clones, about 80% seen once. With 5 bases removed from V and 4 bases from J, the gap between germline ends came to 20 bases. Germline V CDR1 and CDR2: MDHEN, SYDVKM. This CDR3 is built from 16 residues. V is TRBV28 and J is TRBJ1-1; D may be TRBD1 (6 bases). The TCR sequence derives from a human donor with diffuse large B-cell lymphoma. Source material: tumor tissue. CDR3 sequence (DNA): TGTGCCAGCAGTACTAGCGGGGGGGGGCGGAGCACTGAAGCTTTCTTT. Its translation is CASSTSGGGRSTEAFF. The whole variable domain, remainder taken from reference TRBV28 and TRBJ1-1, is DVKVTQSSRYLVKRTGEKVFLECVQDMDHENMFWYRQDPGLGLRLIYFSYDVKMKEKGDIPEGYSVSREKKERFSLILESASTNQTSMYLCASSTSGGGRSTEAFFGQGTRLTVV.